This passage covers 25 T cell receptor beta chains from one sample sequenced in a study of beta chain features in type 1 diabetes. The entirety of the isolated RNA underwent reverse transcription, so expressed TCRB transcripts were sequenced. Sequencing used immunoSEQ multiplex PCR; TCRdb keeps in-frame clones, though not all of them. The sample consists of about 230,000 clones, around 15% of them appearing once. Whole-study findings and limits: Type 1 diabetes patients showed a moderate but significant shortening of TCRB CDR3s in all four CD4+ subsets.

These TCRs' antigens remain unknown. Sequencing input: naive CD4+ T cells from blood. Source of these receptors: a young man with type 1 diabetes.

The gene calls are TRBV28 and TRBJ2-7; the D gene is possibly TRBD2 (6 bases). Germline CDR1 reads MDHEN; CDR2 reads SYDVKM. This CDR3 region has 15 residues. V was trimmed by 6 bases and J by 0 bases, leaving 15 bases between them. The CDR3 loop is CASSSSSANSYEQYF. CDR3 nucleotide sequence: TGTGCCAGCAGCTCCTCTAGCGCCAACTCCTACGAGCAGTACTTC.

The CDR3 DNA sequence: TGTGCCAGCACCTATCGTATCTCTGGGGCCAACGTCCTGACTTTC. Its translation: CASTYRISGANVLTF. The J gene is TRBJ2-6, the V gene TRBV28; D gene unclear. Deletions cut 7 bases from V and 0 bases from J, with 10 bases between. The CDR3 contains 15 residues. Germline V gene sequence: CDR1 MDHEN, CDR2 SYDVKM.

This clone was seen a handful of times. The chain combines TRBV6-5 with TRBJ1-2; 8 bases fit TRBD1. With 6 bases clipped from V and 8 bases from J, the junction kept 11 bases outside the gene matches. CDR1 and CDR2 (germline): MNHEY, SVGAGI. The CDR3 is 14 residues long. Written as DNA, the CDR3 is TGTGCCAGCAGCTCCGGGACAGGACCACTGGGCTACACCTTC. It yields the protein CASSSGTGPLGYTF.

V and J are TRBV6-1 and TRBJ2-5; the match to TRBD2 covers 12 bases. This CDR3 region has 15 residues. Germline V CDR1 and CDR2: MNHNS, SASEGT. After removal of 6 bases from V and 2 bases from J, the junction contained 4 bases not matched to a gene. The CDR3 region is CASSLLAGGQETQYF. For the CDR3, the DNA is TGTGCCAGCAGCCTACTAGCGGGGGGTCAAGAGACCCAGTACTTC.

V gene TRBV5-1 combines with J gene TRBJ2-7, with D possibly called TRBD1 or TRBD2 (5 bases each). In germline, CDR1 is SGHRS, CDR2 YFSETQ. Trimming took 2 bases from V and 0 from J, leaving 9 bases between them. The CDR3 totals 14 residues. CDR3 nucleotides: TGCGCCAGCAGCTTCTGGGGGAGCTCCTACGAGCAGTACTTC. This translates into CASSFWGSSYEQYF.

The rearrangement links TRBV5-1 to TRBJ2-3, with 9 bases aligning to TRBD2. The germline CDR1 and CDR2 sequences are SGHRS and YFSETQ. Trimming removed 4 bases from V and 1 base from J; junction bases left unmatched: 7. The CDR3 sequence is 16 residues long. CDR3 sequence (DNA): TGCGCCAGCAGCCCATTAGCGGGAGCAGGCACAGATACGCAGTATTTT. This sequence encodes CASSPLAGAGTDTQYF.

This clone was found a few times. The chain links TRBV6-6 to TRBJ2-3; TRBD1 aligns across 7 bases. V gave up 2 bases and J gave up 1 base; unmatched junction bases: 3. The CDR3 sequence is 15 residues long. Germline-derived CDR1 and CDR2 are MNHNY and SVGAGI (reference sequence). CDR3 in DNA: TGTGCCAGCAGTTACGGTGGACAGGGCACAGATACGCAGTATTTT. It encodes CASSYGGQGTDTQYF.

The V and J genes are TRBV29-1 and TRBJ2-1; 7 bases match TRBD2. This CDR3 is 14 amino acids long. Per the germline V gene, CDR1 is SQVTM and CDR2 is ANQGSEA. Losses at the gene ends were 4 bases for V and 7 bases for J; bases not matched to a gene: 10. CDR3 DNA sequence: TGCAGCGTTGTAAAAATAGCGGGCCTTAATGAGCAGTTCTTC. Residues: CSVVKIAGLNEQFF.

The V and J genes are TRBV28 and TRBJ2-1; D gene unclear. Trimming took off 3 bases at V and 10 bases at J, with 7 bases between the two ends. The CDR3 contains 11 residues. Germline V lookup: CDR1 MDHEN, CDR2 SYDVKM. Written as DNA, the CDR3 is TGTGCCAGCAGTTTGTTCACCGAGCAGTTCTTC. Protein product: CASSLFTEQFF.

J is TRBJ2-7 and V is TRBV7-2, with no clear D. This CDR3 is 12 amino acids long. V dropped 7 bases and J dropped 5 bases, with 12 bases sitting between them. CDR1 and CDR2 from the germline V gene are SGHTA and FQGNSA. The CDR3 coding sequence is TGTGCCAGCACCCTCTCCGGACACGAGCAGTACTTC. Its protein is CASTLSGHEQYF. Full variable domain (outside the CDR3, taken from reference TRBV7-2 and TRBJ2-7): GAGVSQSPSNKVTEKGKDVELRCDPISGHTALYWYRQSLGQGLEFLIYFQGNSAPDKSGLPSDRFSAERTGGSVSTLTIQRTQQEDSAVYLCASTLSGHEQYFGPGTRLTVT.

This chain links TRBV7-2 with TRBJ1-2; 7 nucleotides match TRBD1. The junction had 11 bases not matched to a gene; V was cut back by 1 base and J by 6 bases. The CDR3 covers 16 residues. Germline-derived CDR1 and CDR2 are SGHTA and FQGNSA. CDR3 protein: CASSLVLDRAGNGYTF. The DNA for the CDR3 is TGTGCCAGCAGCTTAGTCTTAGACAGGGCCGGGAATGGCTACACCTTC.

The chain is built from TRBV5-1 and TRBJ1-2; D might be TRBD1 (5 bases). The germline gives CDR1 SGHRS, CDR2 YFSETQ. With 5 bases removed from V and 5 bases from J, the gap between germline ends came to 16 bases. The CDR3 has 14 amino acids. DNA of the CDR3: TGCGCCAGCAGTCCGGGAAGGGACCGATATGGCTACACCTTC. Protein: CASSPGRDRYGYTF.

The chain carries TRBV29-1 and TRBJ2-2; TRBD2 aligns across 11 bases. The CDR3 loop spans 18 amino acids. Germline CDR1 reads SQVTM; CDR2 reads ANQGSEA. V lost 6 bases, J lost 3 bases, and 15 bases stayed unmatched. The CDR3 DNA reads TGCAGCGTCGGACTTTTAGTAGGGACTAGCGGTCACACCGGGGAGCTGTTTTTT. Protein product: CSVGLLVGTSGHTGELFF.

The chain is built from TRBV4-1 and TRBJ2-1; D may be TRBD2 (5 bases). This CDR3 is built from 15 residues. Germline CDR1 is MGHRA and CDR2 is YSYEKL. V was trimmed by 4 bases and J by 2 bases, leaving 12 bases between them. The CDR3 region is CASSPGLSAYNEQFF. The CDR3 coding sequence is TGCGCCAGCAGCCCTGGACTGTCTGCCTACAATGAGCAGTTCTTC.

This clone was picked up a small number of times. J is TRBJ2-1 and V is TRBV10-3; D uncertain. The V end lost 0 bases, the J end lost 12 bases, and 15 bases lay between the germline ends. This CDR3 has 14 amino acids. Per the germline V gene, CDR1 is ENHRY and CDR2 is SYGVKD. The CDR3 spells CAISESEKPVGQFF. The CDR3 bases are TGTGCCATCAGTGAGTCGGAGAAACCCGTTGGGCAGTTCTTC.

This clone appeared a few times. This chain uses TRBV30 with TRBJ2-1; 7 bases agree with TRBD1. With V trimmed by 1 base and J by 4 bases, 4 bases remained unmatched. In germline, CDR1 is GTSNPN, CDR2 SVGIG (reference sequence). The CDR3 consists of 14 residues. This chain's CDR3 is CAWSDRQGYNEQFF. Written as DNA, the CDR3 is TGTGCCTGGAGTGATCGACAGGGATACAATGAGCAGTTCTTC.

The chain joins TRBV5-1 to TRBJ1-4; 7 positions match TRBD1. The V gene end was trimmed by 0 bases and the J gene end by 5 bases; junction bases not matched to a gene: 4. Looked up from germline, CDR1 is SGHRS and CDR2 is YFSETQ. This CDR3 contains 15 residues. The CDR3 reads CASSLASDRNEKLFF. The CDR3 nucleotides read TGCGCCAGCAGCTTGGCCTCGGACAGGAATGAAAAACTGTTTTTT.

This clone was counted a few times. This same CDR3 is encoded by further DNA sequences in the sample. The DNA for the CDR3 is TGTGCCTGGAGTGTGGCGCACGAGCAGTACTTC. It codes for CAWSVAHEQYF. The rearrangement uses TRBV30 and TRBJ2-7, with unresolved D. The germline V and J ends were trimmed by 0 bases and 5 bases, with 5 bases remaining between them. Germline V lookup: CDR1 GTSNPN, CDR2 SVGIG (reference sequence). There are 11 residues in the CDR3.

This clone has a handful of counts. This chain joins TRBV4-3 and TRBJ1-2; D is possibly TRBD1 (5 bases). Trimming removed 0 bases from V and 7 bases from J, with 9 bases in between. The CDR3 covers 13 residues. Germline CDR1 reads LGHNA; CDR2 reads YSLEER. CDR3 amino acids: CASSQDYRGGYTF. The CDR3 coding sequence is TGCGCCAGCAGCCAAGATTATAGGGGTGGCTACACCTTC.

For the CDR3, the DNA is TGCGCCAGCAGCCAAGATTTGGGGGACACTGAAGCTTTCTTT. Its translation is CASSQDLGDTEAFF. This chain uses TRBV4-3 with TRBJ1-1, with a weak D call TRBD1 (5 bases). V lost 0 bases and J 3 bases, leaving 8 bases between the germline ends. The germline V gene has CDR1 LGHNA and CDR2 YSLEER. This CDR3 contains 14 residues.

This clone has just a few counts. V is TRBV28 and J is TRBJ2-5; the match to TRBD2 covers 7 bases. Trimming at V came to 2 bases and at J to 2 bases, leaving 5 bases not matched to a gene. The germline V gene has CDR1 MDHEN and CDR2 SYDVKM. The length of the CDR3 is 15 residues. The CDR3 here is CASSLIGTTQETQYF. The CDR3 nucleotides are TGTGCCAGCAGTTTAATAGGGACTACTCAAGAGACCCAGTACTTC.

V gene TRBV15 combines with J gene TRBJ2-5; unclear D gene. Germline V gene sequence: CDR1 LNHNV, CDR2 YYDKDF (reference sequence). CDR3 length equals 14 residues. The ends were cut back, 3 bases at V and 1 base at J, with 9 bases in the middle. The CDR3 sequence: CATSRQRIQETQYF. CDR3 sequence (DNA): TGTGCCACCAGCAGGCAGAGGATCCAAGAGACCCAGTACTTC.

The chain combines TRBV7-9 with TRBJ1-1, with D tentatively TRBD1 (5 bases). Germline CDR1 and CDR2: SEHNR and FQNEAQ (reference sequence). This CDR3 spans 15 amino acids. With 5 bases removed from V and 4 bases from J, the gap between germline ends came to 17 bases. In nucleotides, the CDR3 is TGTGCCAGCAGCCCCACGGGGCCCGTCGGCACTGAAGCTTTCTTT. This sequence encodes CASSPTGPVGTEAFF. The full variable domain, rest sourced from reference TRBV7-9 and TRBJ1-1, is DTGVSQNPRHKITKRGQNVTFRCDPISEHNRLYWYRQTLGQGPEFLTYFQNEAQLEKSRLLSDRFSAERPKGSFSTLEIQRTEQGDSAMYLCASSPTGPVGTEAFFGQGTRLTVV.

The chain has TRBV30 and TRBJ1-3, with 7 bases that match TRBD1. V trimming: 2 bases; J trimming: 3 bases; junction bases outside the gene matches: 7. CDR3 length equals 15 residues. CDR1 is GTSNPN and CDR2 is SVGIG in the germline V gene (reference sequence). In DNA form, the CDR3 reads TGTGCCTGGAGTCCAAACAGGGACAGTGGAAACACCATATATTTT. Translated, it gives CAWSPNRDSGNTIYF.

V gene TRBV5-1 combines with J gene TRBJ2-7; TRBD1 matches 9 bases. Trimming took 0 bases from V and 5 from J; bases not matched to a gene: 3. The CDR3 consists of 14 residues. Germline V gene data show CDR1 as SGHRS and CDR2 as YFSETQ. Written as DNA, the CDR3 is TGCGCCAGCAGCTTGGAGGGACAGGGAGACGAGCAGTACTTC. Its translation: CASSLEGQGDEQYF.